This paragraph reports one TCR beta chain. What this receptor recognizes is not known. The sample holds no much larger clone one base away, and base qualities are not on file. This specimen comes from a study of fetal regulatory T cell absence and autoimmunity (dated by TCRdb to about 2017). As for the study more broadly: The IPEX patients showed exocrine pancreas autoimmunity in the absence of clinical diabetes. The study at large found these results: TRB gene family usage was broadly similar between cord blood and pancreas, resembling published neonatal and adult repertoires. The oligoclonal enrichment was interpreted as support for antigen-driven autoimmunity occurring in the pancreas before birth in IPEX syndrome. The TCR compartment showed significant oligoclonal enrichment in pancreas versus cord blood, with some top clones over 95-fold enriched.

According to the germline V gene (reference sequence), CDR1 reads LNHDA and CDR2 reads SQIVND. At the junction V is shortened by 3 bases and J by 0 bases, with 9 bases in between. The CDR3 runs 15 residues from the cysteine to the phenylalanine. The read is trimmed to its CDR3 DNA, 45 bases read in frame from base 1. TCRbeta CDR3 regions were amplified and barcoded by two-step multiplex PCR on the immunoSEQ human TCRbeta survey platform. Illumina instruments were used to sequence the libraries, and IgH from the same samples was sequenced in parallel. The published analysis was carried out like this. To remove PCR and sequencing errors, raw reads were filtered against the IMGT V, D, J definitions and then binned using a nearest-neighbor algorithm. Clones were defined by identical nucleotide sequence; differential abundance between tissues used per-clone Fisher exact tests with pFDR threshold p<0.01. A minimum inclusion filter of 10 in either sample excluded clones with frequencies too low for statistical inference. The immunoSEQ Analyzer was used for pairwise clonal comparisons, while IMGT tools were used to assess gene family usage. TCRdb provides this immuneACCESS table in a form limited to in-frame rearrangements. Some clones are lacking; in checked studies, under half of them reflect an unresolved V gene, and why the rest are absent is not known. Clone size and V and J calls were adopted from that table, with D and trimming inferred from the DNA. The sample table holds about 95,000 clones, of which less than 80% were seen once. The ten largest clones capture 1.5% to 2.5% of the sample.

Genomic DNA from frozen pancreas tissue was processed for repertoire sequencing. The DNeasy Blood and Tissue Kit was used to extract about 1.8-3.4 ug of genomic DNA from umbilical cord blood or frozen pancreas. This receptor was identified in a male donor with IPEX syndrome. This chain is built from TRBV19 and TRBJ1-3, with the D segment identity uncertain. Material for sequencing was pancreas tissue. The CDR3 region: CASSMRGSSGNTIYF. The sequence in DNA is TGTGCCAGTAGTATGAGAGGCAGCTCTGGAAACACCATATATTTT.